The 20 T cell receptor beta chains in this list originate from one sample, sequenced in a study of blood T cell repertoires in COVID-19. This table comes from immunoSEQ multiplex PCR, and its TCRdb copy is limited to in-frame clones, with some not included. This sample has 55,000 to 65,000 clones, with about 80% found just once. Sequenced sample: peripheral blood. These TCRs come from a woman over 75 with acute or convalescent COVID-19.

This clone was seen a single time. The J gene is TRBJ2-3, the V gene TRBV5-1; D remains ambiguous. This CDR3 is 16 amino acids long. Germline V gene data show CDR1 as SGHRS and CDR2 as YFSETQ. Trimming left V 4 bases short and J 0 bases short, with 15 bases between. In DNA form, the CDR3 reads TGCGCCAGCAGCCCCAGGATGGGCGCTAGCACAGATACGCAGTATTTT. Protein product: CASSPRMGASTDTQYF.

This sequence joins TRBV28 and TRBJ2-7; 13 bases are a match to TRBD2. Germline V CDR1 and CDR2: MDHEN, SYDVKM. The CDR3 is 15 amino acids. The V segment lost 2 bases and the J segment 5 bases; nucleotides outside the gene matches: 3. The CDR3 reads CASSLRTSGSHEQYF. DNA for the CDR3: TGTGCCAGCAGTTTAAGGACTAGCGGGAGCCACGAGCAGTACTTC.

This sequence joins TRBV6-5 and TRBJ1-5; TRBD1 is a possible D gene (6 bases). The CDR3 has 13 amino acids. V lost 8 bases to trimming and J lost 4 bases, with 12 bases between them. Germline CDR1 and CDR2: MNHEY and SVGAGI. CDR3 nucleotides: TGTGCCAGCTGCGACAGGTTAAATCAGCCCCAGCATTTT. The encoded protein is CASCDRLNQPQHF.

The chain employs TRBV30 and TRBJ2-1; the D is unclear. Deletions cut 4 bases from V and 10 bases from J, with 20 bases between. CDR1 GTSNPN and CDR2 SVGIG come from the germline V gene (reference sequence). This CDR3 region has 14 residues. CDR3 in DNA: TGTGCCTGGAAGAATCGGCGGTCCCGTGGGGAGCAGTTCTTC. Protein sequence: CAWKNRRSRGEQFF.

As concerns this clone: At one boundary the junction diverges from the germline segment, which might be a read error. The chain is built from TRBV24-1 and TRBJ2-1, with D perhaps matching TRBD2 (9 bases). Germline lookup yields CDR1 KGHDR and CDR2 SFDVKD. The CDR3 sequence is 18 residues long. The CDR3 nucleotides are TGTGCCCCCAGTGAACGCGGGGGGGGGACAGGAAATTACAATGAGCAGTTCTTC. Protein: CAPSERGGGTGNYNEQFF.

This clone was recorded many times. This chain connects TRBV7-9 to TRBJ2-5, with D uncertain. Between the trimmed V and J ends, which lost 5 bases and 5 bases, there was a span of 3 bases. Germline lookup yields CDR1 SEHNR and CDR2 FQNEAQ (reference sequence). This CDR3 is built from 10 residues. The CDR3 DNA reads TGTGCCAGCAGCCAGGAGACCCAGTACTTC. It yields the protein CASSQETQYF.

The rearrangement joins TRBV5-1 to TRBJ2-7, with unresolved D. The V and J ends lost 0 bases and 2 bases respectively, with 6 bases between them. Germline loops: CDR1 SGHRS, CDR2 YFSETQ. CDR3 length: 13 amino acids. The chain's CDR3 is CASSLVTTYEQYF. In nucleotides, the CDR3 is TGCGCCAGCAGCTTGGTCACAACCTACGAGCAGTACTTC.

This chain links TRBV7-9 with TRBJ1-2, with D tentatively TRBD1 (6 bases). In germline, CDR1 is SEHNR, CDR2 FQNEAQ (reference sequence). The CDR3 sequence is 15 residues long. V lost 6 bases and J 4 bases, leaving 18 bases between the germline ends. CDR3 sequence reads: CASSNLRGYGYGYTF. CDR3 in DNA: TGTGCCAGCAGTAACCTCAGGGGCTACGGCTATGGCTACACCTTC.

The CDR3 here is CASSGRLAGIQETQYF. The CDR3, as DNA: TGTGCCAGCAGCGGACGACTAGCGGGAATCCAAGAGACCCAGTACTTC. This rearrangement joins TRBV7-2 to TRBJ2-5; 11 positions match TRBD2. The CDR3 has 16 amino acids. Trimming at V came to 5 bases and at J to 1 base, leaving 6 bases not matched to a gene. Germline CDR1 is SGHTA and CDR2 is FQGNSA. Full variable domain (outside the CDR3, taken from reference TRBV7-2 and TRBJ2-5): GAGVSQSPSNKVTEKGKDVELRCDPISGHTALYWYRQSLGQGLEFLIYFQGNSAPDKSGLPSDRFSAERTGGSVSTLTIQRTQQEDSAVYLCASSGRLAGIQETQYFGPGTRLLVL.

The chain combines TRBV29-1 with TRBJ1-1; 11 bases are shared with TRBD1. Germline V lookup: CDR1 SQVTM, CDR2 ANQGSEA. V was pared by 6 bases and J by 5 bases, with 11 bases of the junction left unmatched. There are 15 residues in the CDR3. The DNA of the CDR3 is TGCAGCGTCCCGGGACAGGGGGTTCTTCAGACTGAAGCTTTCTTT. This sequence encodes CSVPGQGVLQTEAFF. The full variable domain, its missing parts supplied by reference TRBV29-1 and TRBJ1-1, is SAVISQKPSRDICQRGTSLTIQCQVDSQVTMMFWYRQQPGQSLTLIATANQGSEATYESGFVIDKFPISRPNLTFSTLTVSNMSPEDSSIYLCSVPGQGVLQTEAFFGQGTRLTVV.

Only a few counts were recorded for this clone. The gene calls are TRBV30 and TRBJ1-2; D not resolved. Trimming took 4 bases from V and 3 from J, leaving 9 bases between them. Germline V CDR1 and CDR2: GTSNPN, SVGIG (reference sequence). The CDR3 contains 12 residues. The CDR3 DNA is TGTGCCTGGAAGTTCTTAGACTATGGCTACACCTTC. It yields the protein CAWKFLDYGYTF.

The CDR3 bases are TGTGCCAGCTCACCAATTACTAGCGGGGGGCTGGATGAGCAGTTCTTC. Protein product: CASSPITSGGLDEQFF. The chain uses TRBV18 and TRBJ2-1; 12 nucleotides agree with TRBD2. This CDR3 is 16 amino acids long. Germline loops: CDR1 KGHSH, CDR2 LQKENI. The trim removed 2 bases at V and 8 bases at J, leaving 7 bases unmatched.

This chain joins TRBV7-8 and TRBJ2-7; TRBD2 agrees at 9 bases. Per germline, CDR1 SGHVS and CDR2 FQNEAQ. With 0 bases clipped from V and 2 bases from J, the junction kept 2 bases outside the gene matches. The CDR3 has 15 amino acids. Here the CDR3 DNA reads TGTGCCAGCAGCTTAGCTAGCGGGAGTCCCTACGAGCAGTACTTC. Protein product: CASSLASGSPYEQYF.

Here the CDR3 DNA reads TGCGCCAGCAGTGACGGAGGGATAGAGCAGTTCTTC. Its protein product is CASSDGGIEQFF. The gene calls are TRBV10-1 and TRBJ2-1, with a possible D match to TRBD2 (6 bases). In germline, CDR1 is WNHNN, CDR2 SYGVQD (reference sequence). CDR3 length: 12 amino acids. Trimming removed 3 bases from V and 10 bases from J, with 10 bases in between.

CDR3 amino acids: CASSLEQGQMNTEAFF. CDR3 sequence (DNA): TGCGCCAGCAGCTTAGAGCAGGGGCAAATGAACACTGAAGCTTTCTTT. The rearrangement uses TRBV5-1 and TRBJ1-1; D perhaps matches TRBD1 (6 bases). Trimming took 2 bases from V and 0 from J, leaving 14 bases between them. This CDR3 comprises 16 residues. Looked up from germline, CDR1 is SGHRS and CDR2 is YFSETQ.

This clone was recorded a few times. The chain couples TRBV9 to TRBJ2-3; possible D gene TRBD1, 6 bases. The CDR3 runs to 15 residues. The V and J ends lost 2 bases and 2 bases respectively, with 12 bases between them. Per the germline V gene, CDR1 is SGDLS and CDR2 is YYNGEE. This CDR3 is CASSVGTSSTDTQYF. The CDR3 DNA reads as TGTGCCAGCAGCGTCGGGACATCCTCCACAGATACGCAGTATTTT.

The rearrangement links TRBV28 to TRBJ1-3; 9 bases agree with TRBD1. The germline CDR1 and CDR2 sequences are MDHEN and SYDVKM. The ends lost 5 bases at V and 2 bases at J; junction bases unmatched: 4. The CDR3 runs 15 residues. The CDR3 spells CASSRTGGAGNTIYF. In DNA form, the CDR3 reads TGTGCCAGCAGTCGAACAGGGGGCGCTGGAAACACCATATATTTT.

The chain uses TRBV4-3 and TRBJ2-1; 7 nucleotides line up with TRBD1. In germline, CDR1 is LGHNA, CDR2 YSLEER. The CDR3 is 18 residues long. V was clipped by 4 bases and J by 6 bases; unmatched bases: 18. As DNA, the CDR3 is TGCGCCAGCAGCCTTAAAGCGCCGGGACAGCAACCTTTCAATGAGCAGTTCTTC. Translated, it gives CASSLKAPGQQPFNEQFF.

The rearrangement uses TRBV28 and TRBJ1-3; 9 bases line up with TRBD1. V dropped 8 bases and J dropped 6; count of bases not matched to a gene: 8. CDR3 size: 14 residues. Germline V gives CDR1 MDHEN, CDR2 SYDVKM. CDR3 region: CASVTGGMPNTIYF. The CDR3 DNA reads as TGTGCCAGCGTAACAGGGGGCATGCCAAACACCATATATTTT.

The chain carries TRBV4-1 and TRBJ1-6; D not certain. Per the germline V gene, CDR1 is MGHRA and CDR2 is YSYEKL. Trimming removed 0 bases from V and 7 bases from J, with 10 bases in between. This CDR3 is 15 amino acids long. CDR3 loop: CASSQERVRNSPLHF. The DNA of the CDR3 is TGCGCCAGCAGCCAAGAGAGGGTCCGAAATTCACCCCTCCACTTT.